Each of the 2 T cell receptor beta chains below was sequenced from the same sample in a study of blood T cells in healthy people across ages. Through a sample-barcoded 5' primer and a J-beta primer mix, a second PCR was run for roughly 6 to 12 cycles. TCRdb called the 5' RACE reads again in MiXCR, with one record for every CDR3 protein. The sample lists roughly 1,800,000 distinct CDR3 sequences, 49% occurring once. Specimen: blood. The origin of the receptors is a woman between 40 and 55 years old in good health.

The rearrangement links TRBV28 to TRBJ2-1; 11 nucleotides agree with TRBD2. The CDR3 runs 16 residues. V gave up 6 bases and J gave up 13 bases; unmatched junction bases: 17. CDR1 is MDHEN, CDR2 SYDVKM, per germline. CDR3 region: CASRLAGVLGGETQFF. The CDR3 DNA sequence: TGTGCCAGCAGACTAGCGGGGGTCCTAGGCGGCGAGACCCAGTTCTTC.

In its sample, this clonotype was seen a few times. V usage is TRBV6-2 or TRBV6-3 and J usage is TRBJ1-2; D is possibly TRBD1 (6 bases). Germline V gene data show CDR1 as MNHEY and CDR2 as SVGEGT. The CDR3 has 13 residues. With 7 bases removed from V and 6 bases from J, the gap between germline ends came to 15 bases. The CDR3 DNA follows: TGTGCCAGCAAATGGACAGAAAACAATGGCTACACCTTC. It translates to CASKWTENNGYTF.